This T cell receptor beta chain appears in the sequencing data of a study of shared clonotypes between healthy human individuals. As for the study in general: Used for every donor were three CD4 naive, three CD4 memory, two CD8 naive and one CD8 memory plate. Findings and caveats of the study: Read depth was anticipated to influence clonotype sharing among donors.

Libraries were prepared by immunoSEQ multiplex PCR; TCRdb keeps only in-frame clonotypes and omits some of them. This sample has around 580,000 clones, with more than 95% found just once. CD45RO-negative, CCR7-positively selected cells formed the naive CD8 fraction, excluding terminally differentiated effector memory CD45RA+ cells. Looked up from germline, CDR1 is SGHVS and CDR2 is FNYEAQ. V gave up 4 bases and J gave up 5 bases, with 6 bases separating them. This CDR3 comprises 12 residues. About this clone itself: Its antigen remains unidentified.

Sequencing input: naive CD8+ T cells sorted from blood. The chain carries TRBV7-6 and TRBJ2-1; D gene uncertain. This sequence originates from a man aged 25-40 years in good health. CDR3 in DNA: TGTGCCAGCAGCTCGTATAACAATGAGCAGTTCTTC. Residues: CASSSYNNEQFF.